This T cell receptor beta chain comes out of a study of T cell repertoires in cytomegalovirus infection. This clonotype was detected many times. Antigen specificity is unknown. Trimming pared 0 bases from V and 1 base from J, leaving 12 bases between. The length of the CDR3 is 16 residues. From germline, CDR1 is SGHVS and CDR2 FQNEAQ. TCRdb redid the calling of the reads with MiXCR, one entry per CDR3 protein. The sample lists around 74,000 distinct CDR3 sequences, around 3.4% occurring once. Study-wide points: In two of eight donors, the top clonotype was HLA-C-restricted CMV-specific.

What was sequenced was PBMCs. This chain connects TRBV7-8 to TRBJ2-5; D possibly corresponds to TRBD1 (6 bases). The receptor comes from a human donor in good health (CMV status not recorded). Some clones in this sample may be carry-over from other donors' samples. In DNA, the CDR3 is TGTGCCAGCAGCTTAGCGCAGTGGGGGCTCCAAGAGACCCAGTACTTC. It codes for CASSLAQWGLQETQYF.